This is a list of T cell receptor beta chains from one sample in a study of T cell responses to AZD1222 COVID-19 vaccine. Repertoires were generated with immunoSEQ multiplex PCR, while TCRdb's copy carries only in-frame clones and drops some. The sample carries around 130,000 clones, about nine tenths recorded once. The sequencing used peripheral blood, collected 28 days after the second AZD1222 dose. The receptors originated from an adult who received the AZD1222 COVID-19 vaccine. Both conserved end residues are part of each CDR3. Clone size is not always given. Where it is, it says once, few, many or a class for expanded clones.

V gene: TRBV29-1
J gene: TRBJ2-4
clone size: .
CDR3 protein: CSGRAAGGPQNIQYF

V gene: TRBV10-2
J gene: TRBJ1-5
clone size: .
CDR3 protein: CASSDSRGIAQHF

V gene: TRBV7-3
J gene: TRBJ1-1
clone size: .
CDR3 protein: CASSFDRGTEAFF

V gene: TRBV18
J gene: TRBJ1-3
clone size: .
CDR3 protein: CASSPGGAGNTIYF

V gene: TRBV10-2
J gene: TRBJ1-1
clone size: .
CDR3 protein: CASRAPSGWAFF

V gene: TRBV2
J gene: TRBJ1-2
clone size: .
CDR3 protein: CAMTATNYGYTF

V gene: TRBV6-4
J gene: TRBJ1-4
clone size: .
CDR3 protein: CASSVSGNVGIRKLFF

V gene: TRBV5-4
J gene: TRBJ1-6
clone size: few
CDR3 protein: CASSNRGVVAPLHF

V gene: TRBV10-3
J gene: TRBJ2-5
clone size: .
CDR3 protein: CAISVRDQETQYF

V gene: TRBV5-4
J gene: TRBJ2-5
clone size: .
CDR3 protein: CASSSGTSGGLQETQYF

V gene: TRBV18
J gene: TRBJ1-2
clone size: .
CDR3 protein: CASSPGPYGYTF

V gene: TRBV3-1/TRBV3-2
J gene: TRBJ1-3
clone size: .
CDR3 protein: CASSQGGAAGNTIYF

V gene: TRBV27
J gene: TRBJ1-4
clone size: .
CDR3 protein: CASMPNGGEEKLFF

V gene: TRBV5-8
J gene: TRBJ2-3
clone size: .
CDR3 protein: CASSHQGQGVDTQYF

V gene: TRBV7-6
J gene: TRBJ1-5
clone size: .
CDR3 protein: CASIVRVPLSNQPQHF

V gene: TRBV6-5
J gene: TRBJ1-2
clone size: .
CDR3 protein: CASSYSASQGGLHTF

V gene: TRBV7-2
J gene: TRBJ1-5
clone size: .
CDR3 protein: CASSIWPQSQPQHF

V gene: TRBV29-1
J gene: TRBJ2-7
clone size: .
CDR3 protein: CSVDAGSSYEQYF

V gene: TRBV10-3
J gene: TRBJ1-1
clone size: .
CDR3 protein: CAIRGQSAEAFF

V gene: TRBV5-6
J gene: TRBJ1-6
clone size: .
CDR3 protein: CASSSDRDNSPLHF

V gene: TRBV19
J gene: TRBJ1-2
clone size: .
CDR3 protein: CASSMAGTANYGYTF

V gene: TRBV11-3
J gene: TRBJ2-1
clone size: .
CDR3 protein: CASSPHGGLSYNEQFF